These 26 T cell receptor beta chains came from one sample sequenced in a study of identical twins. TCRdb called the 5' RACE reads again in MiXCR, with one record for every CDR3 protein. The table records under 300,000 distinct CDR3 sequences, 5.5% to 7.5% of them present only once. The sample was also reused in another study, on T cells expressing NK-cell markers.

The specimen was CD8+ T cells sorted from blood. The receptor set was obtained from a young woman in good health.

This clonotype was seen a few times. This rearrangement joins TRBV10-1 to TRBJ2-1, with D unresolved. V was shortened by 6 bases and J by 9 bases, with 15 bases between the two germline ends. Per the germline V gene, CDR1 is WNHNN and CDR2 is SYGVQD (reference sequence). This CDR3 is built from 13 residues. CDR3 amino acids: CASSRTPGGEQFF. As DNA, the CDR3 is TGCGCCAGCAGCAGAACTCCGGGCGGTGAGCAGTTCTTC.

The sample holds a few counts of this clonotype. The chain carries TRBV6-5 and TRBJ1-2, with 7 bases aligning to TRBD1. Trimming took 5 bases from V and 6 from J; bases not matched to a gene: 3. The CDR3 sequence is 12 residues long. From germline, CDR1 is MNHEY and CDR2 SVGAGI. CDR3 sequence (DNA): TGTGCCAGCAGTGTCAGGGGGGATGGCTACACCTTC. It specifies CASSVRGDGYTF.

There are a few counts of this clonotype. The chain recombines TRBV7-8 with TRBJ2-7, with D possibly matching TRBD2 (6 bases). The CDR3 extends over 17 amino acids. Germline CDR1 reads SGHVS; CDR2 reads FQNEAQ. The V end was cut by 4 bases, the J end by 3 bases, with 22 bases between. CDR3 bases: TGTGCCAGCAGCTACTATCGTATTGGAGGGATAGTCTACGAGCAGTACTTC. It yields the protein CASSYYRIGGIVYEQYF.

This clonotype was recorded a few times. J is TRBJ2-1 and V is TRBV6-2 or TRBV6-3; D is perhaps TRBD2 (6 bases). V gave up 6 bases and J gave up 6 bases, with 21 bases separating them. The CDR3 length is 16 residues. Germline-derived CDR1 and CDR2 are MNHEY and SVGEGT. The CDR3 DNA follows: TGTGCCAGCAGCACAGGAGCGGGCCTCCCAAGCAATGAGCAGTTCTTC. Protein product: CASSTGAGLPSNEQFF.

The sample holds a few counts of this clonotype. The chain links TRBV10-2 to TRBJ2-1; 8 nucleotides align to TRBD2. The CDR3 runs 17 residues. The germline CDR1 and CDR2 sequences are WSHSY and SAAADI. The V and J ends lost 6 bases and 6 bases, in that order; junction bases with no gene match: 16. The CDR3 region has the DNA TGCGCCAGCAGCGACCTTACCGGAGCGGGAGTACGCAATGAGCAGTTCTTC. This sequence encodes CASSDLTGAGVRNEQFF.

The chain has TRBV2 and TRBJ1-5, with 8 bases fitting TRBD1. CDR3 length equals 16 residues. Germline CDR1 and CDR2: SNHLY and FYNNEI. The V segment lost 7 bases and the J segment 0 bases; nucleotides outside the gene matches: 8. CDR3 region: CASTGQAYYSNQPQHF. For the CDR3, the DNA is TGTGCCAGCACGGGACAGGCCTATTATAGCAATCAGCCCCAGCATTTT. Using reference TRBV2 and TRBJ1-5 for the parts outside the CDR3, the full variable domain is EPEVTQTPSHQVTQMGQEVILRCVPISNHLYFYWYRQILGQKVEFLVSFYNNEISEKSEIFDDQFSVERPDGSNFTLKIRSTKLEDSAMYFCASTGQAYYSNQPQHFGDGTRLSIL.

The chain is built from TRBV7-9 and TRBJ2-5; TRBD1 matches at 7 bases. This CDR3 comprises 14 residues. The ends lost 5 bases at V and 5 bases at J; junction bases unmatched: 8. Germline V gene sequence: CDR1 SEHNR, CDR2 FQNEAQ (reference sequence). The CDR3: CASSEDRFWETQYF. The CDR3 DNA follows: TGTGCCAGCAGCGAGGACAGGTTTTGGGAGACCCAGTACTTC.

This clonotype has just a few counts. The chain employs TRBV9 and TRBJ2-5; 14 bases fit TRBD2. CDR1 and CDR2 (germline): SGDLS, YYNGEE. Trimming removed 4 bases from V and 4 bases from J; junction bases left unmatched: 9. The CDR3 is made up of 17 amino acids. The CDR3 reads CASSPGTSGRSGETQYF. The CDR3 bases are TGTGCCAGCAGCCCCGGGACTAGCGGGAGAAGTGGAGAGACCCAGTACTTC.

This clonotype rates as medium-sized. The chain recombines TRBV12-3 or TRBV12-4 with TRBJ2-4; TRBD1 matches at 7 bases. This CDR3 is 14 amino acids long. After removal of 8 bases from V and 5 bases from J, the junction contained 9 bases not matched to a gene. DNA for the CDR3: TGTGCCAGCGGGAATTTAGGGGGCCAAAACATTCAGTACTTC. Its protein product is CASGNLGGQNIQYF.

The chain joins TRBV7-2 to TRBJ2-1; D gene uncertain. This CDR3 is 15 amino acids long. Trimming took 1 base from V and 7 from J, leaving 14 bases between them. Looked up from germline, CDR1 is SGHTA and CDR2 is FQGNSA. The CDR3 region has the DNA TGTGCCAGCAGCTTAGGGGCCCGGGCAGCTAATGAGCAGTTCTTC. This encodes CASSLGARAANEQFF.

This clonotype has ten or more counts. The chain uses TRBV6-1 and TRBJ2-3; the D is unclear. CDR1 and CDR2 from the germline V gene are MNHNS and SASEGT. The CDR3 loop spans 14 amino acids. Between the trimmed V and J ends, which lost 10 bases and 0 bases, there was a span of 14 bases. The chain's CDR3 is CATKPDLSTDTQYF. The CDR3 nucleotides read TGTGCCACTAAGCCTGATCTTAGCACAGATACGCAGTATTTT.

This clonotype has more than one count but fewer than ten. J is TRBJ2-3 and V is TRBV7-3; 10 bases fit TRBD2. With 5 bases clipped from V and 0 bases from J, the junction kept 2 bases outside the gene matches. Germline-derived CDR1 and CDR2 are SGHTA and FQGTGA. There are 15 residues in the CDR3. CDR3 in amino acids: CASSNSGGSTDTQYF. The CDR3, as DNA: TGTGCCAGCAGCAATAGCGGGGGGAGCACAGATACGCAGTATTTT. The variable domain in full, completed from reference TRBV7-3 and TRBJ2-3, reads GAGVSQTPSNKVTEKGKYVELRCDPISGHTALYWYRQSLGQGPEFLIYFQGTGAADDSGLPNDRFFAVRPEGSVSTLKIQRTERGDSAVYLCASSNSGGSTDTQYFGPGTRLTVL.

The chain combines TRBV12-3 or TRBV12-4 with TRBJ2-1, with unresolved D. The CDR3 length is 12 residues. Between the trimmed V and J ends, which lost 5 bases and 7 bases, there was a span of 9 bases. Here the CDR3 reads CASSTVDNEQFF. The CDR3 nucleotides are TGTGCCAGCAGTACCGTCGATAATGAGCAGTTCTTC.

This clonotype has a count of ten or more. This CDR3 is CASATPQDTSYEQYF. In DNA form, the CDR3 reads TGTGCCAGCGCCACCCCCCAGGACACTTCCTACGAGCAGTACTTC. The rearrangement links TRBV7-9 to TRBJ2-7, with D perhaps matching TRBD1 (5 bases). From germline, CDR1 is SEHNR and CDR2 FQNEAQ (reference sequence). The CDR3 consists of 15 residues. V gave up 8 bases and J gave up 1 base, with 18 bases separating them.

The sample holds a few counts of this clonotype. The CDR3 sequence: CASSSGSLKNIQYF. The CDR3 DNA reads as TGTGCCAGCAGTTCCGGCAGTCTCAAAAACATTCAGTACTTC. V is TRBV27 and J is TRBJ2-4; D ambiguous. Germline V gives CDR1 MNHEY, CDR2 SMNVEV (reference sequence). Trimming removed 4 bases from V and 3 bases from J, with 10 bases in between. The CDR3 is made up of 14 amino acids.

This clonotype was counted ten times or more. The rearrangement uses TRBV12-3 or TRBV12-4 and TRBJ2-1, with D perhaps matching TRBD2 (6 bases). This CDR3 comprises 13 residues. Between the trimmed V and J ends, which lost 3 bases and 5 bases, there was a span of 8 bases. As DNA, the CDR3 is TGTGCCAGCAGTTTTGGAGGGGACAATGAGCAGTTCTTC. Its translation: CASSFGGDNEQFF.

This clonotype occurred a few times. CDR3 nucleotide sequence: TGCAGTGCTAGAGAGCGGGGACAGGGAAGTTTTAGGACCCAGTACTTC. This encodes CSARERGQGSFRTQYF. The rearrangement uses TRBV20-1 and TRBJ2-5; 9 nucleotides line up with TRBD1. CDR1 DFQATT and CDR2 SNEGSKA come from the germline V gene (reference sequence). The CDR3 runs 16 residues. The J segment lost 7 bases and the V segment lost 0 bases, leaving 12 bases of the junction unmatched.

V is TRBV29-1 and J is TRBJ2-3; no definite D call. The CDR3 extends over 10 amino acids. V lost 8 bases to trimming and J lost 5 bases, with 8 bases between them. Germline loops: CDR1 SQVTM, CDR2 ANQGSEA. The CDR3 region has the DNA TGCAGCCTTGGCGGAGATACGCAGTATTTT. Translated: CSLGGDTQYF.

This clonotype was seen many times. This CDR3 is CSAISREVPYEQYF. The CDR3 nucleotides read TGCAGTGCTATATCTCGGGAGGTTCCCTACGAGCAGTACTTC. This chain uses TRBV20-1 with TRBJ2-7, with TRBD2 matching over 7 bases. Germline assignment: CDR1 DFQATT and CDR2 SNEGSKA (reference sequence). The CDR3 spans 14 residues. Unmatched junction bases numbered 8, after V lost 4 bases and J lost 2 bases.

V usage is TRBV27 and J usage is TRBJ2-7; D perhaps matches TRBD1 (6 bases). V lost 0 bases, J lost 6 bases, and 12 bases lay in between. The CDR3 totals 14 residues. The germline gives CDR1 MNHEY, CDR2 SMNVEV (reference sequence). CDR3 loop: CASSLSPGASEQYF. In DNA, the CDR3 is TGTGCCAGCAGTTTATCTCCAGGGGCGAGCGAGCAGTACTTC.

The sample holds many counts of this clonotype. CDR3 sequence: CASSQVGTSAADTQYF. CDR3 sequence (DNA): TGTGCCAGCAGCCAAGTTGGGACTAGCGCGGCAGATACGCAGTATTTT. The chain links TRBV4-2 to TRBJ2-3; 10 positions agree with TRBD2. V lost 1 base, J lost 4 bases, and 5 bases stayed unmatched. The CDR3 is made up of 16 amino acids. The germline V gene encodes CDR1 LGHNA and CDR2 YNFKEQ.

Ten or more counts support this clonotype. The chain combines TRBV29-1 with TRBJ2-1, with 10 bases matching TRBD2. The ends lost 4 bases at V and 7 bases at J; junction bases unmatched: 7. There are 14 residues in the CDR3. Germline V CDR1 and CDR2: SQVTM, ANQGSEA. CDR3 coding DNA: TGCAGCGTTGGGGCTAGCGGGGGAGCAAATGAGCAGTTCTTC. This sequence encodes CSVGASGGANEQFF.

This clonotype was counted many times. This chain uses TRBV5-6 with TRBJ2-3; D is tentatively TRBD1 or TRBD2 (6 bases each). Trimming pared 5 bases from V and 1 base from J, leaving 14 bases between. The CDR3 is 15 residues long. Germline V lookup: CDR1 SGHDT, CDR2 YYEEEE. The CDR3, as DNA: TGTGCCAGCAGGATTCAGGGGACTGGCACAGATACGCAGTATTTT. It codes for CASRIQGTGTDTQYF.

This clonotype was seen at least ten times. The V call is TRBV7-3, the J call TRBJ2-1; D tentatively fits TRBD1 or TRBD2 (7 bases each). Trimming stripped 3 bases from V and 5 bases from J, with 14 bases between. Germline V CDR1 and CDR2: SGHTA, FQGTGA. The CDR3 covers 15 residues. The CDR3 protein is CASSLGGGMDNEQFF. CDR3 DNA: TGTGCCAGCAGCTTGGGAGGGGGCATGGACAATGAGCAGTTCTTC.

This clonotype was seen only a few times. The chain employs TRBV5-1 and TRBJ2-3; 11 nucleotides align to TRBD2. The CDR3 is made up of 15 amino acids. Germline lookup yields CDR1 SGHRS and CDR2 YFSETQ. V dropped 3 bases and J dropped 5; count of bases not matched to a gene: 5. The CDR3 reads CASSYTSGGGDTQYF. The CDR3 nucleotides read TGCGCCAGCAGCTATACTAGCGGGGGCGGAGATACGCAGTATTTT.

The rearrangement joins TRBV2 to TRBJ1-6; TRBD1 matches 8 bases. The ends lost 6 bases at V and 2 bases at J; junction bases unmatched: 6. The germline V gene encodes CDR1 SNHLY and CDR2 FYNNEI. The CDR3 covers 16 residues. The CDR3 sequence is CASRRGQAPYNSPLHF. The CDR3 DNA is TGTGCCAGCAGAAGGGGACAGGCTCCCTATAATTCACCCCTCCACTTT.